The clone carrying this T cell receptor beta chain was recorded a few times. Antigen specificity is unknown. The sample belongs to a study of response to subunit inactivated influenza vaccine. General observations from the study: Authors suggested that a seasonal influenza vaccination recruits few new T cells each time.

TCRdb analysed the RT-PCR reads with MiXCR anew, one entry per CDR3 protein. The table records a few hundred thousand distinct CDR3 sequences, more than 10% of them present only once. The material was non-naive T cells sorted from PBMCs, obtained around 15 days before vaccination. The clonotype originates from a man in his forties or fifties who received an inactivated influenza vaccine.

The CDR3 DNA is TGTGCCAGCAGCTCCAGCGGTGGCAGCCATAGTCCCATTCAGTACTTC. As protein: CASSSSGGSHSPIQYF. J is TRBJ2-4 and V is TRBV7-2; D is possibly TRBD2 (5 bases). This CDR3 contains 16 residues. CDR1 and CDR2 (germline): SGHTA, FQGNSA. V shed 4 bases and J shed 9 bases, with 22 bases lying between them.